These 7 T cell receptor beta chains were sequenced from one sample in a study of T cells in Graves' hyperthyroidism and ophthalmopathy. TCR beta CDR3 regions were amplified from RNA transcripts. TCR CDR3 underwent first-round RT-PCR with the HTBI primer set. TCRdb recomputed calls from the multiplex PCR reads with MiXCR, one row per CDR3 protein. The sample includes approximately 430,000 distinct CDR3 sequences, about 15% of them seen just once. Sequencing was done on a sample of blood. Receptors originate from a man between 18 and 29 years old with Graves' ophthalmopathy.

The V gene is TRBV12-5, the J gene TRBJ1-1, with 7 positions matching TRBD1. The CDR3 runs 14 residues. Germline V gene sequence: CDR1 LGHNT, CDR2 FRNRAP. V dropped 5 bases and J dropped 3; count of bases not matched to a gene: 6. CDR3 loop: CASGIQGGDTEAFF. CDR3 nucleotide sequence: TGTGCTAGTGGTATCCAGGGGGGTGACACTGAAGCTTTCTTT. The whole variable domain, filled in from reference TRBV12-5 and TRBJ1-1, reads DARVTQTPRHKVTEMGQEVTMRCQPILGHNTVFWYRQTMMQGLELLAYFRNRAPLDDSGMPKDRFSAEMPDATLATLKIQPSEPRDSAVYFCASGIQGGDTEAFFGQGTRLTVV.

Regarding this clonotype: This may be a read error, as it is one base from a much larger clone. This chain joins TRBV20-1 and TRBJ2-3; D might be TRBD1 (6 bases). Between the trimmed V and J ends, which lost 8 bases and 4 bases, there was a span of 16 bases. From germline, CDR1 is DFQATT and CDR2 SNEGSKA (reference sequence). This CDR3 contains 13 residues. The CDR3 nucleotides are TGCAGTATAACAGGGCCTAGCTCAGATACGCAGTATTTT. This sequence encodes CSITGPSSDTQYF.

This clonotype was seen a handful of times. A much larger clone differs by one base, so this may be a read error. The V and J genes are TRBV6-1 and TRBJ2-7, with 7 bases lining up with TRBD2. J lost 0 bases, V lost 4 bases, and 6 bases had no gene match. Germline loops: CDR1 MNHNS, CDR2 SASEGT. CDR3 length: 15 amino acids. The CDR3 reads CASSAGTNGSYEQYF. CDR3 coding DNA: TGTGCCAGCAGTGCGGGGACTAACGGCTCCTACGAGCAGTACTTC.

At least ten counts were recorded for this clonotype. As DNA, the CDR3 is TGTGCCAGCGGACCACACTCTGGAAACACCATATATTTT. This encodes CASGPHSGNTIYF. The chain combines TRBV6-2 or TRBV6-3 with TRBJ1-3; D is undetermined. The ends were cut back, 8 bases at V and 0 bases at J, with 8 bases in the middle. This CDR3 is built from 13 residues. The germline CDR1 and CDR2 sequences are MNHEY and SVGEGT.

CDR3 sequence: CAWGAGTGGSPLHF. As DNA, the CDR3 is TGTGCCTGGGGTGCCGGGACAGGGGGTTCACCCCTCCACTTT. The rearrangement links TRBV30 to TRBJ1-6, with TRBD1 matching over 11 bases. This CDR3 comprises 14 residues. V shed 5 bases, J shed 9 bases, and the junction held 6 bases outside the gene matches. The germline V gene has CDR1 GTSNPN and CDR2 SVGIG (reference sequence).

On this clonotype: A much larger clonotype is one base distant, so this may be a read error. The CDR3 DNA reads TGTGCCAGCAGTGAACCGGGACTAGTGAGCAATGAGCAGTACTTC. Encoded protein: CASSEPGLVSNEQYF. The chain carries TRBV2 and TRBJ2-7, with 8 bases lining up with TRBD2. The CDR3 is made up of 15 amino acids. J lost 7 bases, V lost 2 bases, and 10 bases had no gene match. The germline gives CDR1 SNHLY, CDR2 FYNNEI.

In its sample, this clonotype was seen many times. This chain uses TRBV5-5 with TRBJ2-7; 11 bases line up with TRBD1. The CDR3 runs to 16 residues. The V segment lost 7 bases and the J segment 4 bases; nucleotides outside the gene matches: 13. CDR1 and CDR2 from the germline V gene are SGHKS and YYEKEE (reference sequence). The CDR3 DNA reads TGTGCCAGCGCATCCTCGATGGACAGGGGGCGTTACGAGCAGTACTTC. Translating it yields CASASSMDRGRYEQYF.